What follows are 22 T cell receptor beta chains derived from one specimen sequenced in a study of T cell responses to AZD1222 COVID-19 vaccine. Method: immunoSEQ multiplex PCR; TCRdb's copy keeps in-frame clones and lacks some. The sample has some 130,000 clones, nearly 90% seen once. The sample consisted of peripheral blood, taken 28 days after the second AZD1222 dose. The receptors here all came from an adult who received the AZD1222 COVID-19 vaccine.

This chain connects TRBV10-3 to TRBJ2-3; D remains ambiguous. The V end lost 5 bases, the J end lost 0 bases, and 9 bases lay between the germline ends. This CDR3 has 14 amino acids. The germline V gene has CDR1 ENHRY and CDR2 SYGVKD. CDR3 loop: CAISNSGSTDTQYF. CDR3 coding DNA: TGTGCCATCAGTAACTCCGGGAGCACAGATACGCAGTATTTT.

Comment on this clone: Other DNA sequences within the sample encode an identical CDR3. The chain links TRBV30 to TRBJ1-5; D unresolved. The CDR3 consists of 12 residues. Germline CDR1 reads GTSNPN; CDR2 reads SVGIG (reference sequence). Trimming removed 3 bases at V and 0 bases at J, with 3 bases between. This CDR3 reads CAWSGSNQPQHF. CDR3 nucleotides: TGTGCCTGGAGCGGTAGCAATCAGCCCCAGCATTTT.

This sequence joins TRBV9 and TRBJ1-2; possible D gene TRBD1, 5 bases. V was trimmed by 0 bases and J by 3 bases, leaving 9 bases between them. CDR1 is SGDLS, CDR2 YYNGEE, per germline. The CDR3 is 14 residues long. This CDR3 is CASSVAGGDYGYTF. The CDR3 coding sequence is TGTGCCAGCAGCGTAGCCGGGGGGGACTATGGCTACACCTTC.

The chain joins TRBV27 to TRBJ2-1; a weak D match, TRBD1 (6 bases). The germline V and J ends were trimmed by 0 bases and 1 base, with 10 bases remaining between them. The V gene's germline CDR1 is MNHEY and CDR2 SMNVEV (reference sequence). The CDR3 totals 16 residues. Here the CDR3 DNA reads TGTGCCAGCAGTTTATCGACAGGTGTTTCCTACAATGAGCAGTTCTTC. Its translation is CASSLSTGVSYNEQFF.

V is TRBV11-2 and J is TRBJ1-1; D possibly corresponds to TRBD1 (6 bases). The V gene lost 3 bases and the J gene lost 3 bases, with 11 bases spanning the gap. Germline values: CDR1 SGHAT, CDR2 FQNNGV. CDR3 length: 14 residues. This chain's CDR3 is CASSLVRGDTEAFF. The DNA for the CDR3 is TGTGCCAGCAGCTTGGTCAGGGGCGACACTGAAGCTTTCTTT.

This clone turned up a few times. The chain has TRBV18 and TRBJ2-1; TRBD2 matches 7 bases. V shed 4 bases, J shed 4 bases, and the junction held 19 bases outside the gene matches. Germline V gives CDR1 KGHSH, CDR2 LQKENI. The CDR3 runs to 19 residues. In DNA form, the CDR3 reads TGTGCCAGCTCACTCGTACGGAGTGCGGGAGCCAACCTTTACAATGAGCAGTTCTTC. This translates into CASSLVRSAGANLYNEQFF. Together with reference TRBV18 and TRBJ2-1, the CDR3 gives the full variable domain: NAGVMQNPRHLVRRRGQEARLRCSPMKGHSHVYWYRQLPEEGLKFMVYLQKENIIDESGMPKERFSAEFPKEGPSILRIQQVVRGDSAAYFCASSLVRSAGANLYNEQFFGPGTRLTVL.

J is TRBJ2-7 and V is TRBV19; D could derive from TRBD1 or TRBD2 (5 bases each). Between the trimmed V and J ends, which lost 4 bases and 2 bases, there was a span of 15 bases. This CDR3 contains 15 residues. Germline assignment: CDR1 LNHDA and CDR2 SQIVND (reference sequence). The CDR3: CASSTLEGLAYEQYF. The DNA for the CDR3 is TGTGCCAGTAGTACTCTCGAGGGGCTAGCCTACGAGCAGTACTTC.

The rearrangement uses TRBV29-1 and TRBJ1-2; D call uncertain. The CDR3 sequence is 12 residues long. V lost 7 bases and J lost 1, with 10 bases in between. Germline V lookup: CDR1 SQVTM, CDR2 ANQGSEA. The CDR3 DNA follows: TGCAGCGCGGGTGGGTTTAACTATGGCTACACCTTC. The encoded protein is CSAGGFNYGYTF.

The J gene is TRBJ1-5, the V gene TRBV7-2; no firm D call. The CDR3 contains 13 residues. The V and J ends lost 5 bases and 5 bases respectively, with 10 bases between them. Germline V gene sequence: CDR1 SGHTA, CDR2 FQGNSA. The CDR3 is CASSPVFDQPQHF. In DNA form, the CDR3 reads TGTGCCAGCAGCCCAGTCTTCGATCAGCCCCAGCATTTT. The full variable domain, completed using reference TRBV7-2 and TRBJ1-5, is GAGVSQSPSNKVTEKGKDVELRCDPISGHTALYWYRQSLGQGLEFLIYFQGNSAPDKSGLPSDRFSAERTGGSVSTLTIQRTQQEDSAVYLCASSPVFDQPQHFGDGTRLSIL.

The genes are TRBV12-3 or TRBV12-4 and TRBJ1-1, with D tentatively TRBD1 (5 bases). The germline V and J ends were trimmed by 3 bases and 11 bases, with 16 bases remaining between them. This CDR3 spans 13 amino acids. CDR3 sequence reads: CASSFGRGLGAFF. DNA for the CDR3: TGTGCCAGCAGTTTTGGTAGGGGTCTGGGGGCTTTCTTT.

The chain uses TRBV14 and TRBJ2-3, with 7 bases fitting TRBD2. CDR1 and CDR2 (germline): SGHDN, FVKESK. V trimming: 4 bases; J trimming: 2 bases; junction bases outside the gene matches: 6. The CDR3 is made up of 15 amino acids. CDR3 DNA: TGTGCCAGCAGCCTGACTAGCATCTACACAGATACGCAGTATTTT. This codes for CASSLTSIYTDTQYF.

The chain's CDR3 is CASSLTSGTGETQYF. The CDR3 bases are TGTGCCAGCAGCTTGACTAGCGGTACGGGGGAGACCCAGTACTTC. V is TRBV5-5 and J is TRBJ2-5, with TRBD2 matching over 8 bases. The CDR3 is 15 amino acids. Trimming at V came to 1 base and at J to 5 bases, leaving 7 bases not matched to a gene. Germline CDR1 is SGHKS and CDR2 is YYEKEE (reference sequence).

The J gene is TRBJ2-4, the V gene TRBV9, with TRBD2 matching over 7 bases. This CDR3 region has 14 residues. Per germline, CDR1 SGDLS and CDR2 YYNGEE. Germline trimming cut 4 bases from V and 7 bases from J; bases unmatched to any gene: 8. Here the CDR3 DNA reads TGTGCCAGCAGCCGGCGCGGCGGGAGCAACATTCAGTACTTC. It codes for CASSRRGGSNIQYF. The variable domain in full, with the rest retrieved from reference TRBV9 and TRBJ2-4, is DSGVTQTPKHLITATGQRVTLRCSPRSGDLSVYWYQQSLDQGLQFLIQYYNGEERAKGNILERFSAQQFPDLHSELNLSSLELGDSALYFCASSRRGGSNIQYFGAGTRLSVL.

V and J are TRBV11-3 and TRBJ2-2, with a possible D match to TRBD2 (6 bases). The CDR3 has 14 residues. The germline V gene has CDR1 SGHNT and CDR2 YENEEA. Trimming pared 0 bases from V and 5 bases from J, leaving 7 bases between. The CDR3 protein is CASSLDGGTGELFF. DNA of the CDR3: TGTGCCAGCAGCTTAGATGGGGGGACCGGGGAGCTGTTTTTT.

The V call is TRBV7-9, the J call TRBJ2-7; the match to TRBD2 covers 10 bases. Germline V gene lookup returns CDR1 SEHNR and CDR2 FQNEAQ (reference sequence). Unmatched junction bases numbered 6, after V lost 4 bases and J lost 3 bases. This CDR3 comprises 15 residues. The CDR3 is CASSYSGRSNYEQYF. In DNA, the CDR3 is TGTGCCAGCAGCTATAGCGGGAGGTCGAACTACGAGCAGTACTTC.

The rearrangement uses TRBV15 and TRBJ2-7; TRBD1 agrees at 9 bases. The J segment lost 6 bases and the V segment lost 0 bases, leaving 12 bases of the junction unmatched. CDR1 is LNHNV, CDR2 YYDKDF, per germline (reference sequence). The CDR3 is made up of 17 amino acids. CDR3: CATSRDSGTGSLFEQYF. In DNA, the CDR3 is TGTGCCACCAGCAGAGACTCCGGGACAGGGTCCCTATTCGAGCAGTACTTC.

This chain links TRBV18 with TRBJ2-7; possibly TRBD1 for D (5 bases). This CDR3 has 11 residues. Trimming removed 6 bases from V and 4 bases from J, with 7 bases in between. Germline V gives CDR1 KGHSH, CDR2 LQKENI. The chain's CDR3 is CASSSGYEQYF. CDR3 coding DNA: TGTGCCAGCTCGTCAGGGTACGAGCAGTACTTC.

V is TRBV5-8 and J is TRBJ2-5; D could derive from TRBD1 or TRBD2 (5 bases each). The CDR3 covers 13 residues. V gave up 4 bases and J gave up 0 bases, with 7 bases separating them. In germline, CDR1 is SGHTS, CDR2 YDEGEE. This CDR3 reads CASSRGHQETQYF. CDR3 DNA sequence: TGTGCCAGCAGCCGGGGACACCAAGAGACCCAGTACTTC.

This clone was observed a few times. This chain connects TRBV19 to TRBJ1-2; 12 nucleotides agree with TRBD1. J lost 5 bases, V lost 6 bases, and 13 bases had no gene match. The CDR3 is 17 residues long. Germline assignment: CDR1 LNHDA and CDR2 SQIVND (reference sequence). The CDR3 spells CASSRSGTGGAKYGYTF. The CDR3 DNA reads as TGTGCCAGTAGCCGTTCCGGGACAGGGGGCGCCAAGTATGGCTACACCTTC.

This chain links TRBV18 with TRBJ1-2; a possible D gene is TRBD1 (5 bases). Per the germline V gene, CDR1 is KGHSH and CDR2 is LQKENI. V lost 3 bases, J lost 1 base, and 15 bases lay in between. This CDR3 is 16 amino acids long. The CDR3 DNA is TGTGCCAGCTCACCCAGGGACGGAGACAATAACTATGGCTACACCTTC. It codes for CASSPRDGDNNYGYTF.

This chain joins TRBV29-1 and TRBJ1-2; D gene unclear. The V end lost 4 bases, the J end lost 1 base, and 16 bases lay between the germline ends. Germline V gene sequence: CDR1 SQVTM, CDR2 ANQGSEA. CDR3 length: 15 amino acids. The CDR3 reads CSVGGRLSFNYGYTF. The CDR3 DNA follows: TGCAGCGTTGGTGGCAGGTTATCGTTTAACTATGGCTACACCTTC. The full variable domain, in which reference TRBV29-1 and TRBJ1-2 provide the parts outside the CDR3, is SAVISQKPSRDICQRGTSLTIQCQVDSQVTMMFWYRQQPGQSLTLIATANQGSEATYESGFVIDKFPISRPNLTFSTLTVSNMSPEDSSIYLCSVGGRLSFNYGYTFGSGTRLTVV.

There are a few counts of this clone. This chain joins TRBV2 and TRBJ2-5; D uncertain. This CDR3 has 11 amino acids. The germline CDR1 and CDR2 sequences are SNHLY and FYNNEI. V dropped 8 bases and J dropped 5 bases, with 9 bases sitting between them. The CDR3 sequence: CASGVLETQYF. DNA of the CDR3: TGTGCCAGCGGGGTTCTGGAGACCCAGTACTTC.